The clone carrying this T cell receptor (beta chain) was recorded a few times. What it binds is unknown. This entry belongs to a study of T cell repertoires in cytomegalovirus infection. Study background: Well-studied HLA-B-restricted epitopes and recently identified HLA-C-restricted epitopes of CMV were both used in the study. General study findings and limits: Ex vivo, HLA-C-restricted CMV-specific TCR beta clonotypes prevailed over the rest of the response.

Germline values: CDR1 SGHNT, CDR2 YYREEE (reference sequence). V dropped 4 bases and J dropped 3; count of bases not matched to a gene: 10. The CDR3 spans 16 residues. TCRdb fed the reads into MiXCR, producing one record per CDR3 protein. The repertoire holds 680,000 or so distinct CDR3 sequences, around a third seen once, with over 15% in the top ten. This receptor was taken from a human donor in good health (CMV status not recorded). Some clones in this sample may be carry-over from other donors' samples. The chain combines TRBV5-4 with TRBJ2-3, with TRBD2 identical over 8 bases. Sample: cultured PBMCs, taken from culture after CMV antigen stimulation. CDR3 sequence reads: CASSPRASGSTDTQYF. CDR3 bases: TGTGCCAGCAGCCCCAGGGCCAGCGGGAGTACAGATACGCAGTATTTT.